This T cell receptor beta chain is from a study of T-cell memory formation after mild COVID-19. Across the study: The study found TCR clusters largely donor specific.

TCRdb itself ran the 5' RACE reads through MiXCR, one entry per CDR3 protein. The table shows approximately 190,000 distinct CDR3 sequences, with about a sixth occurring only once. This clonotype has more than one count but fewer than ten. The antigen is undetermined. V was clipped by 5 bases and J by 6 bases; unmatched bases: 3. This CDR3 has 13 residues. Points from the study as a whole: Day 15 to 85 contracting clones showed balanced CD4/CD8; day 15 to 37 expanders favored CD4+. Shrinking CD4+ clones resided mostly in CM and EM, and CD8+ ones in EMRA. Some SARS-CoV-2-responding clones were already detected in memory before infection.

The source of this sequence is an adult woman who had mild COVID-19 (a few samples of this study predate the infection). Cell type and time point are not known. Sequencing was done on a sample of PBMCs or a T cell subset sorted from them (not recorded which). The chain carries TRBV12-3 or TRBV12-4 and TRBJ1-2, with TRBD1 matching over 10 bases. Written as DNA, the CDR3 is TGTGCCAGCAGTACGGGACAGGGGCATGGCTACACCTTC. This gives the protein CASSTGQGHGYTF.